This T cell receptor beta chain emerged from a study of cytomegalovirus exposure and HLA in healthy donors. Points from the study as a whole: Rare sequences made up most TCRs, while some public TCRs were found in many donors. The study recorded 150 to 200 TCR beta chains that were cytomegalovirus-associated.

The donors were in the roughly 120-subject validation cohort; that cohort was separate from the roughly 730-subject first cohort. Clones were read by immunoSEQ multiplex PCR, and TCRdb kept only the in-frame ones, dropping some. The data show 50,000 or so clones, roughly 94% seen once. Germline CDR1 SQVTM, CDR2 ANQGSEA. The CDR3 sequence is 13 residues long. The ends lost 6 bases at V and 6 bases at J; junction bases unmatched: 9. Worth noting for this clone: Its antigen is not known.

The chain combines TRBV29-1 with TRBJ2-7; 9 positions match TRBD1. Sequencing was done on a sample of PBMCs. This clonotype was obtained from a man aged 18 to 29 in good health and CMV-seronegative. Here the CDR3 reads CSVRGQGTGEQYF. DNA for the CDR3: TGCAGCGTGAGGGGACAGGGAACGGGCGAGCAGTACTTC.